This TCR beta chain is from a study of T-cell reconstitution after alpha-beta-depleted transplantation in children. Study-wide results and limits: Approximately two months post-transplant, alpha-beta T cells reportedly originated from several hundred expanded graft clones.

This clonotype has more than one count but fewer than ten. Its antigen is undetermined. The TCRbeta library incorporated unique molecular identifiers. Using its own MiXCR run on the PCR reads, TCRdb lists one record per CDR3 protein. The sample includes tens of thousands of distinct CDR3 sequences, around 56% of them seen just once. The source is a boy younger than two with SCID, due to receive a stem cell transplant. Here the sequenced sample was peripheral blood, taken before TCRalphabeta/CD19-depleted stem cell transplant.

The chain's CDR3 is CASSNSNTEAFF. As DNA, the CDR3 is TGTGCCAGCAGCAATAGCAACACTGAAGCTTTCTTT. The chain uses TRBV7-3 and TRBJ1-1; D is unclear. This CDR3 contains 12 residues. The V end was cut by 5 bases, the J end by 2 bases, with 6 bases between. Per germline, CDR1 SGHTA and CDR2 FQGTGA. Variable domain in full (rest from reference TRBV7-3 and TRBJ1-1): GAGVSQTPSNKVTEKGKYVELRCDPISGHTALYWYRQSLGQGPEFLIYFQGTGAADDSGLPNDRFFAVRPEGSVSTLKIQRTERGDSAVYLCASSNSNTEAFFGQGTRLTVV.